This T cell receptor beta chain was documented in a study of T-cell reconstitution after alpha-beta-depleted transplantation in children. This clonotype was seen only a few times. Unique molecular identifiers were used to barcode this TCRbeta library. TCRdb re-called the PCR reads with MiXCR, one entry per CDR3 protein. The profile shows 200,000 to 300,000 distinct CDR3 sequences, 12% of them singletons. After removal of 1 base from V and 15 bases from J, the junction contained 14 bases not matched to a gene. The CDR3 loop spans 15 amino acids. Looked up from germline, CDR1 is SGHRS and CDR2 is YFSETQ.

The receptor was derived from a human donor who donated a stem cell graft to a child with acute lymphoblastic leukemia. The sequencing used PBMCs from the stem cell graft donor, collected from the stem cell graft. V gene TRBV5-1 combines with J gene TRBJ2-1; 9 bases match TRBD2. The CDR3 DNA is TGCGCCAGCAGCTTGCCTAAAGGCGGCGGGGGGGGCAGGTTCTTC. It codes for CASSLPKGGGGGRFF.